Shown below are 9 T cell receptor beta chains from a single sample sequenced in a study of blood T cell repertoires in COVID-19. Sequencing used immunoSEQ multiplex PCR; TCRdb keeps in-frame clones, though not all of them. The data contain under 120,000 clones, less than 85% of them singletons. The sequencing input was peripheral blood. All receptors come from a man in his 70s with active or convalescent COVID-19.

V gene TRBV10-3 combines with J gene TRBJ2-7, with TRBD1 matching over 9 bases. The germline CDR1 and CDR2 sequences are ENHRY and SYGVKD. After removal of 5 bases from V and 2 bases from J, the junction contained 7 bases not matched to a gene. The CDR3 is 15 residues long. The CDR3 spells CAISSPRTGAYEQYF. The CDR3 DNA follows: TGTGCCATCAGTTCCCCTCGGACAGGGGCCTACGAGCAGTACTTC.

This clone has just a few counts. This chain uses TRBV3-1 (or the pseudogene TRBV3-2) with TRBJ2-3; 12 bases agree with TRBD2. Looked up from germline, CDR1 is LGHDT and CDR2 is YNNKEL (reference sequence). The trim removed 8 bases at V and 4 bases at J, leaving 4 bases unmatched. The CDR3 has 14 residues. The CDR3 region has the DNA TGTGCCAGCTCTAGCGGGGGGGCTCCAGATACGCAGTATTTT. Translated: CASSSGGAPDTQYF.

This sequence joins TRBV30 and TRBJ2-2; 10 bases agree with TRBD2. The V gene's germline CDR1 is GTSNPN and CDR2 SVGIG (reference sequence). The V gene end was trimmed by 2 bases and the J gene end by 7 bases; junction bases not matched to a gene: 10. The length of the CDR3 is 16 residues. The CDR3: CAWSPLLAGAVGELFF. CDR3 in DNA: TGTGCCTGGAGTCCTCTTCTAGCGGGAGCGGTCGGGGAGCTGTTTTTT.

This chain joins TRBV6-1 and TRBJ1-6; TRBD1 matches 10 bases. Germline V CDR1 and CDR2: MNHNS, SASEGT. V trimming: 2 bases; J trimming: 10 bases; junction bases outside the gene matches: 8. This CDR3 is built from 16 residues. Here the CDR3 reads CASSETWDRGRSPLHF. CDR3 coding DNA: TGTGCCAGCAGTGAAACCTGGGACAGGGGTCGGTCACCCCTCCACTTT.

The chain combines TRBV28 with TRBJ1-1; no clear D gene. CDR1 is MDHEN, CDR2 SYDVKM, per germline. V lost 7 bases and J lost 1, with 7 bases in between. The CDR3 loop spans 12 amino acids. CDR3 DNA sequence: TGTGCCAGCAAACCGGGGAACACTGAAGCTTTCTTT. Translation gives CASKPGNTEAFF.

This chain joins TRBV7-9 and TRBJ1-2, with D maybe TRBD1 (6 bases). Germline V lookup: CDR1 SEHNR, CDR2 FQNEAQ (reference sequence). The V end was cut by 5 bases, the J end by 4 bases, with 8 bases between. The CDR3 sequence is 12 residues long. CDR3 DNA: TGTGCCAGCAGCCAGACAGGCTATGGCTACACCTTC. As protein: CASSQTGYGYTF.

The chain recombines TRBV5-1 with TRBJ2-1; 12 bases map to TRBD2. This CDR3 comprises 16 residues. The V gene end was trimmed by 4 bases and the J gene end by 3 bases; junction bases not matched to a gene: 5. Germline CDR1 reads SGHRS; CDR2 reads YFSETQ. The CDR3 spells CASSLWTSGNYNEQFF. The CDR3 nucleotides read TGCGCCAGCAGCCTCTGGACTAGCGGGAACTACAATGAGCAGTTCTTC.

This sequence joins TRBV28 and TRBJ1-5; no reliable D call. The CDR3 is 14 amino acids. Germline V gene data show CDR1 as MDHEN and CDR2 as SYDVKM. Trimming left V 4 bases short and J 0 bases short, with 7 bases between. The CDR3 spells CASSSPSSNQPQHF. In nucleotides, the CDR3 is TGTGCCAGCAGTTCCCCCAGTAGCAATCAGCCCCAGCATTTT.

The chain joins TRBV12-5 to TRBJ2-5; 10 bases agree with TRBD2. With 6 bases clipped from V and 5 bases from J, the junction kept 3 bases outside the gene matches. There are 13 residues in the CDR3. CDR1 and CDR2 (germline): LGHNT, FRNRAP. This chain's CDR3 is CASGLAGVETQYF. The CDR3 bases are TGTGCTAGTGGGCTAGCGGGAGTGGAGACCCAGTACTTC.